The TCR beta chain under discussion was sequenced for a study of blood T cells in healthy people across ages. Study observations and caveats: There were more naive CD4+ cells and higher diversity in long-lived donors than in aged donors.

A sample-barcoded 5' primer and a J-beta primer mix were used in a second PCR of about 7 to 12 cycles. Each CDR3 protein gets one entry after TCRdb re-called the 5' RACE reads with MiXCR. The sample comprises roughly 800,000 distinct CDR3 sequences, around a quarter of which are singletons, and more than 7.5% rests with the top ten. This clonotype was recorded a few times. Its specificity is not known. The germline gene is not matched at one end of the junction; a read error may be the cause. This CDR3 spans 17 amino acids. Germline assignment: CDR1 LGHDT and CDR2 YNNKEL (reference sequence). These same records also appear under a second study, on T cells of mothers and their children. That source notes: With unrelated pairs as the comparison, related mother-child pairs had a slightly higher overlap that was not significant.

This TCR came from a boy younger than 18 in good health. Sequencing was performed on blood. This chain uses TRBV3-1 with TRBJ2-1, with a weak D call TRBD2 (6 bases). The CDR3 here is CASSQESRDSSDNEQFF. In DNA, the CDR3 is TGTGCCAGCAGCCAAGAATCCCGGGACTCCTCCGACAATGAGCAGTTCTTC.